The source of this TCR beta chain is a study of PD-L1 blockade in urothelial cancer. In the study overall: Investigators checked blood 3 weeks (second dose) and 6 weeks after treatment start.

TCRdb's table, derived via immunoSEQ multiplex PCR, lists solely in-frame clones and lacks some. The sample has about 130,000 clones; roughly 83% are singletons. This clone was recorded a few times. The antigen is not known. Described time point: pretreatment peripheral blood. General study results and limits: Clones that were tumor-associated expanded more in the blood of durable-benefit patients at 3 weeks.

There are 15 residues in the CDR3. The V and J ends lost 9 bases and 2 bases, in that order; junction bases with no gene match: 10. CDR1 is LNHDA, CDR2 SQIVND, per germline (reference sequence). The material was PBMCs, obtained around atezolizumab (anti-PD-L1) treatment. This TCR was sampled from a man in his forties or fifties with urothelial cancer. The chain employs TRBV19 and TRBJ1-5, with TRBD1 matching over 7 bases. This chain's CDR3 is CASRKGAWGNQPQHF. The CDR3 bases are TGTGCCAGCCGAAAGGGGGCTTGGGGCAATCAGCCCCAGCATTTT. Full variable domain (missing parts from reference TRBV19 and TRBJ1-5): DGGITQSPKYLFRKEGQNVTLSCEQNLNHDAMYWYRQDPGQGLRLIYYSQIVNDFQKGDIAEGYSVSREKKESFPLTVTSAQKNPTAFYLCASRKGAWGNQPQHFGDGTRLSIL.